This record looks at one T cell receptor (beta chain) sequence and its context. The source of the sample is a study of blood T cell repertoires in COVID-19. Across the whole study: Material from acute and convalescent COVID-19 was sourced from the United States, Italy and Spain. Nucleic acid was either cDNA or gDNA, and it came from T cells, B-cell-depleted T cells, or PBMCs.

Libraries were prepared by immunoSEQ multiplex PCR; TCRdb keeps only in-frame clonotypes and omits some of them. The top ten clones hold 16% of a sample with tens of thousands of clones, around 87% of them seen once. CDR1 and CDR2 (germline): LNHDA, SQIVND (reference sequence). Unmatched junction bases numbered 2, after V lost 4 bases and J lost 3 bases. The CDR3 runs to 14 residues. The chain recombines TRBV19 with TRBJ2-3; 9 nucleotides match TRBD2. The TCR sequence derives from an elderly man with acute or convalescent COVID-19. Sequenced: peripheral blood. CDR3 in amino acids: CASSSGGGTDTQYF. CDR3 nucleotides: TGTGCCAGTAGTAGCGGGGGGGGAACAGATACGCAGTATTTT.